The entry below gives a single T cell receptor beta chain sequence along with its context. Its antigen is still unknown. CDR3 length: 15 amino acids. Trimming at V came to 5 bases and at J to 5 bases, leaving 8 bases not matched to a gene. Germline-derived CDR1 and CDR2 are SGHVS and FNYEAQ. These data are taken from a study of T cell responses to AZD1222 COVID-19 vaccine. Sequencing used immunoSEQ multiplex PCR; TCRdb keeps in-frame clones, though not all of them. The sample includes some 170,000 clones, around nine tenths of them seen just once. Overall study results and limits: There were mostly white British donors and more females than males, and clonal diversity was possibly underestimated. Nearly half of spike-specific TCRs reportedly target unmutated variant regions.

This chain connects TRBV7-6 to TRBJ1-2; 10 bases are shared with TRBD1. This TCR was recovered from an adult in good health. This sample comprised peripheral blood, obtained on day 0 of AZD1222 vaccination. The CDR3 protein is CASSPSRDRGYGYTF. The CDR3, as DNA: TGTGCCAGCAGCCCTAGCAGGGACAGGGGTTATGGCTACACCTTC.